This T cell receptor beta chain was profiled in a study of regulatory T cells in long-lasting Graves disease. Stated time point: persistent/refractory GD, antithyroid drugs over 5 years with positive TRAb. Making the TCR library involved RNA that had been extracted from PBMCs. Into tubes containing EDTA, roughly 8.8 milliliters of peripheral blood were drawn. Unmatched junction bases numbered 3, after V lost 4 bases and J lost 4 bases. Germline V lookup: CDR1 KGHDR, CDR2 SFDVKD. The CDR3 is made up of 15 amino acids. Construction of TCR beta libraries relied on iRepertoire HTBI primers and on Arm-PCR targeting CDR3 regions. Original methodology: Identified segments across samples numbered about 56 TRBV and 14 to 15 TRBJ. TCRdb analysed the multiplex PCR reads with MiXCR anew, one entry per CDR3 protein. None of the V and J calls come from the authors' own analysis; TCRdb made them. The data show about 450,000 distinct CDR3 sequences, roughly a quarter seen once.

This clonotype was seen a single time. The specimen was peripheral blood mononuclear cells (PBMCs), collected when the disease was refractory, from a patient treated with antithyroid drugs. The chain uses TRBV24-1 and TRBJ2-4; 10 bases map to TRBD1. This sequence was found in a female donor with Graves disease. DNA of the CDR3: TGTGCCACCAGTGACCCGGGACAGGGGAAAAACATTCAGTACTTC. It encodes CATSDPGQGKNIQYF.